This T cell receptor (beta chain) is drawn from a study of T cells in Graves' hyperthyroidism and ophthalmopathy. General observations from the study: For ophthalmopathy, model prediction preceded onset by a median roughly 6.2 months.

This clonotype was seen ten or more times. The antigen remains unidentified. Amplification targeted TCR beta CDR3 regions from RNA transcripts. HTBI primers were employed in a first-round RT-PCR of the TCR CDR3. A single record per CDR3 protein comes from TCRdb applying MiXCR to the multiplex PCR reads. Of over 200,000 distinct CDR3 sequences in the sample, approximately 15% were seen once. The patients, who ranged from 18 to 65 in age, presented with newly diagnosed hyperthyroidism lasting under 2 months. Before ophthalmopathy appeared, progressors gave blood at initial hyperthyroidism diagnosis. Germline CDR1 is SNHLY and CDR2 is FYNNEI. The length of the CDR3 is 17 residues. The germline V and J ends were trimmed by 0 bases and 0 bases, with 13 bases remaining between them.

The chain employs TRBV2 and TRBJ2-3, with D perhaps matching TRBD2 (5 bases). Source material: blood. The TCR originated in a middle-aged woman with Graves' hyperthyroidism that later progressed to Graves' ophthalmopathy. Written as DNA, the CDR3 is TGTGCCAGCAGTGAAGCGCTGCGGGTCCTTAGCACAGATACGCAGTATTTT. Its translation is CASSEALRVLSTDTQYF. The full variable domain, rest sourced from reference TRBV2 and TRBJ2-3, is EPEVTQTPSHQVTQMGQEVILRCVPISNHLYFYWYRQILGQKVEFLVSFYNNEISEKSEIFDDQFSVERPDGSNFTLKIRSTKLEDSAMYFCASSEALRVLSTDTQYFGPGTRLTVL.